The T cell receptor beta chain under discussion was sequenced for a study of beta chain features in type 1 diabetes. General study results and limits: Since sequencing was performed on cDNA, cells with high TCR expression could be over-represented. Patients with Type 1 diabetes showed moderately but significantly shorter TCRB CDR3s in all four CD4+ subsets.

Expressed TCRB transcripts were sequenced, since all the RNA that had been isolated was reverse transcribed. Only in-frame clones appear in the TCRdb table, and some are missing; sequencing was by immunoSEQ multiplex PCR. The sample carries 250,000 or so clones, 20% recorded once. Trimming shortened V by 5 bases and J by 0 bases, and 5 bases separated the two germline ends. Germline assignment: CDR1 MDHEN and CDR2 SYDVKM. The CDR3 is 12 residues long. A word on this clone: Its antigen is not identified.

This sequence joins TRBV28 and TRBJ2-7; D gene uncertain. The sequenced sample consisted of naive CD4+ T cells from blood. The clonotype originates from a woman aged 35 to 49 with type 1 diabetes. CDR3 region: CASSIYSYEQYF. In DNA form, the CDR3 reads TGTGCCAGCAGTATTTACTCCTACGAGCAGTACTTC.